This T cell receptor (beta chain) was sequenced in a study of graft-versus-host responses after intestinal transplantation. Study-level information: Those transplanted obtained multivisceral, liver-intestinal, or isolated intestinal grafts. Study findings and constraints: GvH clones surfaced in recipient marrow, some emerging earlier in ileum or blood. Peak levels of circulating GvH clones tracked with early post-transplant HvG declines.

In regard to this clone: The antigen is undetermined.

Using immunoSEQ multiplex PCR, the repertoire was profiled, and TCRdb retains in-frame clones only, with some absent. The repertoire holds fewer than 95,000 clones, 80% to 95% seen once, with over 0.45% in the top ten. The CDR3 sequence is 16 residues long. V lost 0 bases, J lost 0 bases, and 4 bases stayed unmatched. Germline loops: CDR1 LGHNA, CDR2 YNFKEQ. The sample in question was unstimulated CD8+ T cells sorted from spleen or lymph node cells, obtained before intestinal transplant. The source of this sequence is a human donor who received an intestinal transplant. The chain has TRBV4-2 and TRBJ1-2; 7 bases match TRBD1. CDR3 nucleotide sequence: TGTGCCAGCAGCCAAGATGACAGGGCAGCTAACTATGGCTACACCTTC. This gives the protein CASSQDDRAANYGYTF.